This entry concerns a single T cell receptor (beta chain). The data were taken from a study of blood T cell repertoires in COVID-19. Looking at the study overall: The United States, Italy and Spain provided the acute and convalescent COVID-19 samples.

Enrollment of patients from Seattle took place during active infection, with longitudinal follow-up. This CDR3 is 17 amino acids long. Germline CDR1 MGHRA, CDR2 YSYEKL. The V segment lost 2 bases and the J segment 2 bases; nucleotides outside the gene matches: 11. The authors' processing: Reference gene primer amplification gave nucleated cell count estimates. Generated by immunoSEQ multiplex PCR, the TCRdb table keeps only in-frame clones and is missing some. V, J and clone size are those of that table, while D and trimming were read from the DNA. This table holds hundreds of thousands of clones, about 88% found once.

Specimen: peripheral blood. The chain has TRBV4-1 and TRBJ1-2, with 7 bases that match TRBD1. The sequence was obtained from an older woman with COVID-19, enrolled during active disease. CDR3 in amino acids: CASSQNIGTAANYGYTF. The CDR3 DNA is TGCGCCAGCAGCCAAAACATCGGGACAGCTGCGAACTATGGCTACACCTTC.